A single sample is the source of the 14 T cell receptor beta chains below, sequenced in a study of T cells in Graves' hyperthyroidism and ophthalmopathy. RNA transcripts provided the source from which TCR beta CDR3 regions were amplified. Carried out on the TCR CDR3, a first-round RT-PCR used the HTBI primer set. TCRdb re-analysed the multiplex PCR reads in MiXCR, keeping a single row per CDR3 protein. The sample gives roughly 550,000 distinct CDR3 sequences, roughly 16% of which show up once; over 25% is in the top ten. Sequencing was performed on blood. These receptors were collected from a woman in her 30s with Graves' ophthalmopathy.

This clonotype was counted ten times or more. The rearrangement links TRBV5-1 to TRBJ2-3; maybe TRBD2 (5 bases). The CDR3 length is 12 residues. V lost 3 bases and J 6 bases, leaving 8 bases between the germline ends. Per germline, CDR1 SGHRS and CDR2 YFSETQ. CDR3 protein: CASSSGWDTQYF. The CDR3 region has the DNA TGCGCCAGCAGCTCGGGATGGGATACGCAGTATTTT. The full variable domain, rest sourced from reference TRBV5-1 and TRBJ2-3, is KAGVTQTPRYLIKTRGQQVTLSCSPISGHRSVSWYQQTPGQGLQFLFEYFSETQRNKGNFPGRFSGRQFSNSRSEMNVSTLELGDSALYLCASSSGWDTQYFGPGTRLTVL.

At least ten counts were recorded for this clonotype. V usage is TRBV2 and J usage is TRBJ1-2, with a possible D match to TRBD1 (5 bases). V was trimmed by 6 bases and J by 8 bases, leaving 22 bases between them. This CDR3 region has 15 residues. The germline V gene has CDR1 SNHLY and CDR2 FYNNEI. The CDR3 sequence is CASREGPGHLGGYTF. The CDR3 bases are TGTGCCAGCAGGGAGGGGCCGGGGCACCTTGGGGGCTACACCTTC.

This clonotype was seen only a few times. The CDR3 sequence: CASSPGRRDEKLFF. CDR3 coding DNA: TGTGCCAGCAGTCCTGGGAGACGTGATGAAAAACTGTTTTTT. The chain employs TRBV12-3 or TRBV12-4 and TRBJ1-4; no firm D call. The CDR3 is 14 amino acids. The V end was cut by 5 bases, the J end by 6 bases, with 13 bases between.

About this clonotype: Given a much more abundant clone one base away, this may be a read error. The rearrangement joins TRBV28 to TRBJ2-5; D might be TRBD1 (5 bases). The CDR3 has 13 residues. CDR1 is MDHEN, CDR2 SYDVKM, per germline. The CDR3 reads CASSRTKQEAQYF. The CDR3 DNA sequence: TGTGCCAGCAGTCGGACAAAGCAAGAGGCCCAGTACTTC.

The sample holds a few counts of this clonotype. V and J are TRBV27 and TRBJ2-7; a weak D match, TRBD1 (6 bases). Looked up from germline, CDR1 is MNHEY and CDR2 is SMNVEV (reference sequence). CDR3 length equals 12 residues. The ends were cut back, 10 bases at V and 2 bases at J, with 12 bases in the middle. As DNA, the CDR3 is TGTGCCAACCCGACAGGTCCCTACGAGCAGTACTTC. Encoded protein: CANPTGPYEQYF.

A remark on this clonotype: Just one base apart from a much larger clone, this may be a read error. The V call is TRBV6-2 or TRBV6-3, the J call TRBJ2-7, with D unclear. This CDR3 comprises 11 residues. Germline V gene lookup returns CDR1 MNHEY and CDR2 SVGEGT. For the CDR3, the DNA is TGTGCCAGCCGTGACCCCGACGATCAGTACTTC. Amino acids: CASRDPDDQYF.

The V gene is TRBV28, the J gene TRBJ2-7; D not certain. Per the germline V gene, CDR1 is MDHEN and CDR2 is SYDVKM. V lost 2 bases to trimming and J lost 2 bases, with 10 bases between them. The CDR3 totals 14 residues. CDR3 region: CASSLQQDPYEQYF. CDR3 DNA sequence: TGTGCCAGCAGTTTACAGCAGGACCCCTACGAGCAGTACTTC.

The chain couples TRBV7-9 to TRBJ2-1; 9 nucleotides agree with TRBD2. Trimming at V came to 3 bases and at J to 2 bases, leaving 8 bases not matched to a gene. The length of the CDR3 is 17 residues. Germline V gene data show CDR1 as SEHNR and CDR2 as FQNEAQ (reference sequence). The CDR3 sequence: CASSFQGGGRAYNEQFF. Here the CDR3 DNA reads TGTGCCAGCAGCTTCCAGGGGGGCGGGAGGGCCTACAATGAGCAGTTCTTC.

This clonotype was seen many times. The V and J genes are TRBV3-1 and TRBJ2-2; 7 bases fit TRBD2. Germline-derived CDR1 and CDR2 are LGHDT and YNNKEL (reference sequence). The V gene end was trimmed by 4 bases and the J gene end by 3 bases; junction bases not matched to a gene: 2. CDR3 length: 14 amino acids. The CDR3 is CASSLAGDTGELFF. In DNA, the CDR3 is TGTGCCAGCAGCCTCGCGGGAGACACCGGGGAGCTGTTTTTT. The full variable domain, with the rest looked up from reference TRBV3-1 and TRBJ2-2, is DTAVSQTPKYLVTQMGNDKSIKCEQNLGHDTMYWYKQDSKKFLKIMFSYNNKELIINETVPNRFSPKSPDKAHLNLHINSLELGDSAVYFCASSLAGDTGELFFGEGSRLTVL.

The chain links TRBV20-1 to TRBJ2-7; 10 bases align to TRBD2. CDR1 and CDR2 from the germline V gene are DFQATT and SNEGSKA (reference sequence). The CDR3 extends over 15 amino acids. Trimming at V came to 0 bases and at J to 5 bases, leaving 7 bases not matched to a gene. The CDR3 nucleotides read TGCAGTGCTAGAGATCCCGCTAGCGGGAGTAACGAGCAGTACTTC. This gives the protein CSARDPASGSNEQYF.

This clonotype showed up many times. This chain links TRBV12-3 or TRBV12-4 with TRBJ2-3; no clear D gene. The CDR3 contains 13 residues. Trimming pared 5 bases from V and 6 bases from J, leaving 12 bases between. CDR3 sequence reads: CASSLLRRDTQYF. CDR3 DNA: TGTGCCAGCAGTCTTCTTAGGCGGGATACGCAGTATTTT.

The chain carries TRBV15 and TRBJ2-5; unclear D gene. The CDR3 is 14 amino acids. The germline gives CDR1 LNHNV, CDR2 YYDKDF (reference sequence). V lost 0 bases and J lost 5, with 10 bases in between. CDR3 in DNA: TGTGCCACCAGCAGAGAGAGCAGGACGGAGACCCAGTACTTC. This translates into CATSRESRTETQYF.

CDR3 nucleotides: TGTGCCACCAAACTAGCGGGAGGGAGCTACGAGCAGTACTTC. Encoded protein: CATKLAGGSYEQYF. This rearrangement joins TRBV10-3 to TRBJ2-7; 13 bases agree with TRBD2. Germline-derived CDR1 and CDR2 are ENHRY and SYGVKD. This CDR3 comprises 14 residues. V trimming: 10 bases; J trimming: 3 bases; junction bases outside the gene matches: 6.

This clonotype was seen ten or more times. The chain links TRBV20-1 to TRBJ2-3; possible D gene TRBD2, 6 bases. Trimming removed 4 bases at V and 1 base at J, with 18 bases between. Germline CDR1 and CDR2: DFQATT and SNEGSKA (reference sequence). CDR3 length: 16 residues. CDR3 DNA: TGCAGTGCTATGTCCGCGGGGCGGACTGGCACAGATACGCAGTATTTT. Residues: CSAMSAGRTGTDTQYF.